This T cell receptor beta chain was sequenced for a study of cytomegalovirus exposure and HLA in healthy donors (dated by TCRdb to about 2017). Background on the whole study: According to an earlier analysis of 587 of the donors, about 170 million T cells yielded 100 million or so unique TCR beta sequences and about 280 Gb of sequence data. HLA typing covered class I and class II loci at four-digit resolution. The aim of the study was to test whether cataloging public T cell receptors could identify signatures of past pathogen exposure. Alongside the repertoire data, information on donor age, sex, ethnicity and CMV serostatus was compiled. The number of donors typed differed by locus, with 629-630 for A, B, C, DRB1 and DQB1, around 520 for DQA1, nearly 610 for DPA1, and 450 to 480 for DPB1. Rather than using new phenotypic data, the later analysis identified candidate immune exposures from TCR beta sequences and from how often those sequences occurred across donors. In addition to the first cohort of approximately 650 subjects, a separate validation cohort of 120 different subjects was used. The study combined high-throughput TCR immunosequencing, statistical association of individual TCRs with disease status, and machine learning to predict cytomegalovirus infection status. On average, roughly 240,000 unique TCR beta nucleotide sequences were sequenced per donor among about 400 genotyped donors of the cohort, with about 17% of those sequences being non-productive. To decide whether each TCR beta V gene segment behaved as functional or pseudogenic, an earlier analysis of some 600 of the donors relied on high-throughput TCR beta sequencing. Every discovery cohort repertoire had been produced on one sequencing platform. Of the 300 to 450 genotyped donors, about 80% fell in the genetic ancestry cluster associated with self-reported Caucasian donors. The study used immunosequencing to profile the T cell repertoires of 670 or so subjects and linked those repertoires to cytomegalovirus serostatus. A later genetic analysis took genome-wide SNP genotypes for about 65% of the 666 donors and used that subset as a discovery cohort. A later analysis re-examined previously published TCR beta repertoires from just over 650 donors and added high-resolution HLA genotyping to investigate patterns of TCR occurrence. Roughly five DR-DQ haplotypes were treated as single units for association and clustering because of strong linkage in the cohort. An early release that covered fewer than 750 HLA-typed donors contained approximately 300 gigabases of sequencing data and 85 million to 100 million unique TCR sequences.

From V the trimming removes 5 bases and from J it removes 1 base, while the gene matches leave 1 base of the junction unaccounted for. The germline V gene specifies SGHTA as CDR1 and FQGNSA as CDR2. Measured from the cysteine to the phenylalanine, the CDR3 is 13 residues long. The CDR3 DNA has 39 bases and is translated from base 1. In total, around 600 healthy bone marrow donors made up the cohort. Cohort members were all nominally healthy when sampled, although unrecorded immune exposures were likely present. The donor tested CMV seronegative and was one of the 352 seronegative cohort members. Every donor gave a peripheral blood sample, and the peripheral blood mononuclear cells from that sample were used for TCR beta sequencing. Genomic DNA was extracted from the blood cell samples with the Qiagen DNeasy Blood Extraction Kit. Concerning this clone: Which antigen it targets is not known. Per-base quality was not reported, and no clone a single base away is much larger than it.

Libraries came from the immunoSEQ multiplex PCR assay. For the multiplex PCR, a mixture combining 60 forward primers for TCR Vbeta segments and 13 reverse primers for TCR Jbeta segments was used. The CDR3 region of rearranged TCR beta genes was amplified from genomic DNA with a multiplex PCR assay. Amplified TCR beta libraries were sequenced as 87-base-pair reads on the Illumina HiSeq System. The authors processed their data as follows. A later analysis tallied around 82 million unique TCR beta chains across the 666 repertoires, and around 10 million of those chains were shared by two or more donors. Raw reads were error-corrected and collapsed into unique sequences with a nearest-neighbor algorithm that merged closely related sequences to remove PCR and sequencing errors. V, D and J gene segments were assigned by aligning CDR3 sequences to IMGT reference sequences. For a sequence to be retained, a match of at least six nucleotides to both a V gene segment and a J gene segment was required. A rearrangement was called productive if the CDR3 had no stop codons and remained in frame with V and J, and every other rearrangement was called non-productive. CDR3 was defined by IMGT convention, running from the second conserved V-encoded cysteine to the conserved J-encoded phenylalanine. The earlier analysis of about 570 of the donors excluded any sequence lacking an unambiguous match to a single V gene segment. In an earlier analysis of some 590 of the donors, a V segment was called functional when productive rearrangements were above 56.7%, and segregating when the standard deviation between donors exceeded 5%. A statistical classification framework was built to diagnose cytomegalovirus status from the catalog of TCR beta chain sequences. In a later analysis, TCR nucleotide sequences were compared against IMGT/GENE-DB human TR gene sequences so that V and J genes could be assigned. In a later analysis, CDR3 sequences and most-parsimonious VDJ recombination scenarios were assigned using the TCRdist pipeline. In a later analysis, each TCR beta chain was defined by its CDR3 amino acid sequence together with its V-gene family, and reads lacking a unique V-gene family were excluded. A later analysis removed nearly 600 highly shared, low-generation-probability nucleotide sequences to deal with suspected cross-contamination and a sequencing artifact. For each public chain, a later analysis derived a clonal expansion index from normalized ranks of inferred template counts within each repertoire. In a later analysis, generation probabilities were computed with a VDJ recombination model fitted to out-of-frame rearrangements, and the resulting probabilities were checked against IGoR. In a later analysis, TCR-TCR, TCR-HLA and TCR-CMV co-occurrence was scored with hypergeometric tests, and a repertoire-size bias correction was applied to TCR pairs. A later analysis estimated false discovery rates by permuting HLA or CMV assignments 20 times. A later analysis grouped co-occurring TCRs with DBSCAN, adding TCRdist sequence similarity when clustering within HLA-allele-positive subsets. For co-occurrence clustering, repertoires with fewer than 30,000 or more than 120,000 public chains were excluded, along with four to six repertoires with anomalous nucleotide sharing. The source is immuneACCESS, and TCRdb retained only in-frame sequences with V and J called. Part of the clones is not carried over; for the studies checked, unresolved V genes explain less than half of this, and the remainder is unexplained. V, J and clone size reflect that table, while D and trimming were determined from the DNA. The sample table lists about 85,000 clones, roughly 73% of them with a count of one. The top ten constitute around 2% of the sample.

Study-level results and caveats: A later analysis associated about 17,000 TCR beta sequences with specific HLA alleles at a false discovery rate of 0.05. According to a later analysis, most CMV-associated TCR beta chains appeared to be HLA-restricted, and the HLA associations seemed to be driven largely by CMV exposure. CMV serostatus was the only immune exposure information available for the cohort. Most TCR sequences were observed very rarely across donors, whereas some public TCRs were present in many individuals. In this cohort, only TCR beta chains were sequenced, and detectable features were limited by the absence of alpha or paired-chain data. A later analysis found that HLA-associated TCR beta chains were more clonally expanded and had lower generation probabilities than equally common non-associated chains. A cluster of highly shared sequence variants was judged likely to be a technical artifact of the sequencing pipeline. The presence/absence analyses assumed that sequencing depth was roughly uniform across donors, and that assumption may not be true. Some IMGT-functional V segments, including TRBV6-2 and TRBV6-3, could not be distinguished by the 87-base-pair reads and were therefore excluded. The study gave a list of under 200 TCR beta chains associated with cytomegalovirus. A further reported finding was that TCR beta sequences accurately predicted the HLA-A and HLA-B alleles for most subjects in the first cohort. The classifier was reported to diagnose cytomegalovirus status with high specificity and sensitivity in both the original and validation cohorts. Linkage disequilibrium might explain the correlated functional status among segregating V segments, but an unknown experimental factor could not be ruled out. The earlier analysis of some 560 of the donors excluded some 16 rarely observed V segments, including chromosome 9 orphons, because counts were too low. In a later genetic analysis, fewer N-insertions in productive TCRs were reported among donors in an Asian-associated ancestry cluster than the roughly 700-donor mean. It was suggested by the authors that the approach could potentially be generalized to other disease states and immunological phenotypes. HLA typing was unavailable for some donors at each locus, so association tests used only the typed subset. According to a later analysis, TCR association rates differed among HLA loci, with DRB1 alleles showing the most associated TCRs and HLA-C alleles showing the fewest. A later analysis reported that several top co-occurrence clusters appeared linked to parvovirus B19, influenza, CMV and Epstein-Barr virus. When HLA alleles, especially DR and DQ, strongly co-occurred, attributing TCR associations to individual alleles was difficult. Broadly in line with IMGT annotations, most TCR beta V segments showed up in productive rearrangements about 87% or about 30% of the time in an earlier analysis of 587 of the donors. An association between a missense DCLRE1C variant and V-gene and J-gene trimming of TCR beta chains was found in a later genetic analysis and replicated in an independent cohort. In vitro tests confirmed that a few of the cytomegalovirus-associated TCR beta chains recognize cytomegalovirus antigens.

Sequencing input: PBMCs. The chain employs TRBV7-2 and TRBJ1-1; TRBD1 lines up with 7 middle nucleotides. This sequence originates from a boy aged 5-17 years in good health and CMV-seronegative. The nucleotide sequence reads as follows: TGTGCCAGCAGCGGGGACAGGAACACTGAAGCTTTCTTT. It encodes CASSGDRNTEAFF.